This T cell receptor beta chain was recorded in a study of blood T cells in healthy people across ages. Primed by a sample-barcoded 5' primer and a J-beta primer mix, a second PCR proceeded for roughly 6 to 12 cycles. TCRdb redid the calling of the 5' RACE reads with MiXCR, one entry per CDR3 protein. The data contain roughly 800,000 distinct CDR3 sequences, roughly 60% of them singletons. V was trimmed by 4 bases and J by 1 base, leaving 11 bases between them. There are 13 residues in the CDR3. CDR1 and CDR2 from the germline V gene are SQVTM and ANQGSEA. The sequence was collected from a man in his thirties or forties in good health. The sample was blood. This chain joins TRBV29-1 and TRBJ2-7; possibly TRBD1 for D (6 bases). Here the CDR3 DNA reads TGCAGCGTTGGAAAGGACAGTTCCTACGAGCAGTACTTC. This codes for CSVGKDSSYEQYF.